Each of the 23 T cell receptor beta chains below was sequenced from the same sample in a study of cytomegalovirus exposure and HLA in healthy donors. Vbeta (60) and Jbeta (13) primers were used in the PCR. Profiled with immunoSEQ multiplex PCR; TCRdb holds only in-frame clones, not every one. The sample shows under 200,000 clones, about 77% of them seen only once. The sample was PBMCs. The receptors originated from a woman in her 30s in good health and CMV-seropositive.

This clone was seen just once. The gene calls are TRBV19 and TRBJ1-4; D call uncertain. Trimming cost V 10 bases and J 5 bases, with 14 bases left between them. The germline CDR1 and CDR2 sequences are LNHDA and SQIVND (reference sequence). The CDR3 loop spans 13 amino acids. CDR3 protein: CATSGFLNEKLFF. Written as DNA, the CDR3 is TGTGCCACCTCGGGGTTCTTGAATGAAAAACTGTTTTTT.

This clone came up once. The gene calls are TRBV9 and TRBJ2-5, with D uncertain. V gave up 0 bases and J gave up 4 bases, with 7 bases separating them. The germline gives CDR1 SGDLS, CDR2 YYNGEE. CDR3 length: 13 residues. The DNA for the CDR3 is TGTGCCAGCAGCGTAGGAGTAAGAGAGACCCAGTACTTC. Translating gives CASSVGVRETQYF.

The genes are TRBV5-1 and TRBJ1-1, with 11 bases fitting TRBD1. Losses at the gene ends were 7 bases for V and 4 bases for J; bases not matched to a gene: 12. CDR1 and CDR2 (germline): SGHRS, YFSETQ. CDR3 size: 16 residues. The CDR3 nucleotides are TGCGCCAGCTGGACAGGGGGCTTGAGAACAAGCACTGAAGCTTTCTTT. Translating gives CASWTGGLRTSTEAFF.

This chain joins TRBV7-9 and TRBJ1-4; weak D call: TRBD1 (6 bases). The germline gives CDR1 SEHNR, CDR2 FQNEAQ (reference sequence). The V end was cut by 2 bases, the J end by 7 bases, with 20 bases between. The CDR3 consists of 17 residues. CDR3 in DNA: TGTGCCAGCAGCTTAAAGGGGAGGGCAGGGGTAGGTGAAAAACTGTTTTTT. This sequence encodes CASSLKGRAGVGEKLFF.

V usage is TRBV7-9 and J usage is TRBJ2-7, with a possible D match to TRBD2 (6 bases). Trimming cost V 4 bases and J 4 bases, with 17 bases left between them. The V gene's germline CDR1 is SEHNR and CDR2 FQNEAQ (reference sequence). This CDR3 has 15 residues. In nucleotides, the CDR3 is TGTGCCAGCAGCTCGTCCCAAGCGGGTACTTACGAGCAGTACTTC. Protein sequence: CASSSSQAGTYEQYF.

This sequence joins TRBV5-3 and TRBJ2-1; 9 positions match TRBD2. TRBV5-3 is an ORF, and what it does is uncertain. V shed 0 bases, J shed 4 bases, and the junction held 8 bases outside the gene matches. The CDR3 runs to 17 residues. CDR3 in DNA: TGTGCCAGAAGCTTGGAAGGCGGGAGGGAGTGGTACAATGAGCAGTTCTTC. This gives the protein CARSLEGGREWYNEQFF.

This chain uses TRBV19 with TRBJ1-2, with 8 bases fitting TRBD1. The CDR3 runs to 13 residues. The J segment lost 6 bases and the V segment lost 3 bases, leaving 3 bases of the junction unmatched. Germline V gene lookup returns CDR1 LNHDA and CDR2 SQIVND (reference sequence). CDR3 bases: TGTGCCAGTAGTATGACAGGGGTGGATGGCTACACCTTC. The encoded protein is CASSMTGVDGYTF.

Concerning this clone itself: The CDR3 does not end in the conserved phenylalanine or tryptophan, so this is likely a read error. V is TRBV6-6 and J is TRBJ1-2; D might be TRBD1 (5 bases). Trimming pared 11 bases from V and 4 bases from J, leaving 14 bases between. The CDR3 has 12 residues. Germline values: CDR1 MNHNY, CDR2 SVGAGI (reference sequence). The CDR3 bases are TGTGCCGGGGGGGGTTCAGTCTATGGCTACACCCTC. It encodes CAGGGSVYGYTL.

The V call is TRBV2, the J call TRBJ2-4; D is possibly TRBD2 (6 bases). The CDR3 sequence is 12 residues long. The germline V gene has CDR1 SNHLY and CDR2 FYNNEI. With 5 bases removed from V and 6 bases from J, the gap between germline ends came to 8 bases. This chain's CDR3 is CASSSLANIQYF. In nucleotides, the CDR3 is TGTGCCAGCAGTTCACTAGCAAACATTCAGTACTTC.

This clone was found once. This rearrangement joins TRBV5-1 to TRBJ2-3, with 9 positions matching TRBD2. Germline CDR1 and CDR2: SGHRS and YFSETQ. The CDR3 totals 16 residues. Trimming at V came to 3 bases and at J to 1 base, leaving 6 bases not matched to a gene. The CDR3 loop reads CASSSGLAGGTDTQYF. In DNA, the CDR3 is TGCGCCAGCAGCTCGGGACTAGCCGGGGGCACAGATACGCAGTATTTT. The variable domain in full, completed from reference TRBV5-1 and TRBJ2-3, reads KAGVTQTPRYLIKTRGQQVTLSCSPISGHRSVSWYQQTPGQGLQFLFEYFSETQRNKGNFPGRFSGRQFSNSRSEMNVSTLELGDSALYLCASSSGLAGGTDTQYFGPGTRLTVL.

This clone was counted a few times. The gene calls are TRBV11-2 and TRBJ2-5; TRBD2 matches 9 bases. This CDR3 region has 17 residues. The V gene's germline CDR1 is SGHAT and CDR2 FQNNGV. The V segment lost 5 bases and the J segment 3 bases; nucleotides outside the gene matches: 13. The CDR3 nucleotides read TGTGCCAGCAGCCAGGGGGGTGCGGGAGGGCCGGAAGAGACCCAGTACTTC. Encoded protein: CASSQGGAGGPEETQYF.

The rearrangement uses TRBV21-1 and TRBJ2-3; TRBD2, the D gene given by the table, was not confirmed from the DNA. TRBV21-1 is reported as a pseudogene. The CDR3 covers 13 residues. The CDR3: CASSKEEIGTQYF. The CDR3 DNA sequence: TGTGCCAGCAGCAAAGAGGAGATTGGTACGCAGTATTTT.

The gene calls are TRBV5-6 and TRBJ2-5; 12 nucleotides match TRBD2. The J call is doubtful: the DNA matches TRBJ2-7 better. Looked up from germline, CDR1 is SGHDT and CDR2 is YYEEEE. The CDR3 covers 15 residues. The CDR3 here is CASSYLTSGGYEQYF. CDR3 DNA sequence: TGTGCCAGCAGCTACCTGACTAGCGGGGGCTACGAGCAGTACTTC.

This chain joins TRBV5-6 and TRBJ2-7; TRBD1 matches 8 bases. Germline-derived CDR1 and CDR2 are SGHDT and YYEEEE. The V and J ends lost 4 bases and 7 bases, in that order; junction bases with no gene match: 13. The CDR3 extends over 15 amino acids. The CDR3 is CASSPVPDRANEQYF. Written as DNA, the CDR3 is TGTGCCAGCAGCCCGGTCCCGGACAGGGCGAATGAGCAGTACTTC.

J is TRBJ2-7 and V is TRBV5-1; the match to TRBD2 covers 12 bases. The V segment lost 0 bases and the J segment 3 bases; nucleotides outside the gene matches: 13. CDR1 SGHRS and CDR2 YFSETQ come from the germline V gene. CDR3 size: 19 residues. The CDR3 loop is CASSLEPLAGGPGDYEQYF. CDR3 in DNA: TGCGCCAGCAGCTTGGAACCCCTAGCGGGAGGGCCCGGAGACTACGAGCAGTACTTC.

CDR3 protein: CASSLLGTGGRDEQFF. DNA for the CDR3: TGTGCCAGCAGCTTACTCGGCACAGGGGGGAGAGATGAGCAGTTCTTC. The chain links TRBV7-2 to TRBJ2-1; TRBD1 aligns across 8 bases. This CDR3 is built from 16 residues. J lost 8 bases, V lost 2 bases, and 11 bases had no gene match. Germline assignment: CDR1 SGHTA and CDR2 FQGNSA.

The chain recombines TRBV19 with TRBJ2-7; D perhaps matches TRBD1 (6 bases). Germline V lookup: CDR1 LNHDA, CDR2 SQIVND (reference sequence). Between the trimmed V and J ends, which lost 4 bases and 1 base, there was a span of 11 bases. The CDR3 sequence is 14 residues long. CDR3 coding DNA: TGTGCCAGTAGTACTCCGGGACATTCCTACGAGCAGTACTTC. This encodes CASSTPGHSYEQYF.

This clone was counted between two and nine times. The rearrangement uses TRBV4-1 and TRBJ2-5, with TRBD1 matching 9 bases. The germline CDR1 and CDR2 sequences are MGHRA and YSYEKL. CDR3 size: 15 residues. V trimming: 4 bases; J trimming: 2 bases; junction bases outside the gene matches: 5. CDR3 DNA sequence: TGCGCCAGCAGCCCTAGCGGACAGGGGCAAGAGACCCAGTACTTC. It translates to CASSPSGQGQETQYF.

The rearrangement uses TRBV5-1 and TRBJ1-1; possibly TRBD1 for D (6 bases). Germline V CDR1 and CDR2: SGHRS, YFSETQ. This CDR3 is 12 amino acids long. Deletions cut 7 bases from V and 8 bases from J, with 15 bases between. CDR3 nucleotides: TGCGCCAGCTCTGACAGGTTTGACGAAGCTTTCTTT. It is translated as CASSDRFDEAFF. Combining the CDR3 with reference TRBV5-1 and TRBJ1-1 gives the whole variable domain KAGVTQTPRYLIKTRGQQVTLSCSPISGHRSVSWYQQTPGQGLQFLFEYFSETQRNKGNFPGRFSGRQFSNSRSEMNVSTLELGDSALYLCASSDRFDEAFFGQGTRLTVV.

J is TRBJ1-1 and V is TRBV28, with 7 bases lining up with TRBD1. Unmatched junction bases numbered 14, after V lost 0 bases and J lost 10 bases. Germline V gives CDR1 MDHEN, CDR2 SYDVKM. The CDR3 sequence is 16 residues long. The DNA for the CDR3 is TGTGCCAGCAGTTTATGGAGGGACAGCCCGTTTAAACCAGCTTTCTTT. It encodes CASSLWRDSPFKPAFF.

The DNA for the CDR3 is TGTGCCAGCAGCCGGGCAGGGGGGAACGGGGAGCTGTTTTTT. Translated, it gives CASSRAGGNGELFF. J is TRBJ2-2 and V is TRBV7-2; tentative D call: TRBD1 (7 bases). The V end was cut by 5 bases, the J end by 7 bases, with 14 bases between. Germline V gene data show CDR1 as SGHTA and CDR2 as FQGNSA. This CDR3 is 14 amino acids long.

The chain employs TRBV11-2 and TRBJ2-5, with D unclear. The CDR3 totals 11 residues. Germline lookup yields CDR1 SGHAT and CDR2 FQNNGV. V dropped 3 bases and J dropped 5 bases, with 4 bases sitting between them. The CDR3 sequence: CASSFLETQYF. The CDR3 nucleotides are TGTGCCAGCAGCTTTCTGGAGACCCAGTACTTC.

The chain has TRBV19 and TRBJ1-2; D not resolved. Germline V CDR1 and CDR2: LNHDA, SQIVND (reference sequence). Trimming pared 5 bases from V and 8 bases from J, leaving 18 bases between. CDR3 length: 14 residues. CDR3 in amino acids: CASSLPRPGGGYTF. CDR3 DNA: TGTGCCAGTAGTCTTCCGCGGCCGGGTGGAGGCTACACCTTC.